The TCR beta chain under discussion was sequenced for a study of memory CD4+ T cells and cytomegalovirus serostatus (dated by TCRdb to the late 2010s). General notes on the study: The cohort comprised around 35 healthy Belgian adults, 9 CMV seropositive and around 24 CMV seronegative. The study sequenced CD4+ memory TCRbeta repertoires of a Belgian cohort with known cytomegalovirus serostatus to replicate a published TCR-based CMV serostatus classifier.

V and J are trimmed by 3 bases and 5 bases, and the gene matches miss 5 bases of the junction. The CDR1 and CDR2 encoded by the germline V gene are SGHNT and YENEEA. Reading from cysteine to phenylalanine, the CDR3 counts 14 amino acids. Just the 42-base CDR3 DNA is kept, in frame starting at base 1. What the work shows at the level of the full study, not this receptor alone: Unlike the original study, which covered naive and memory CD4+ and CD8+ populations, the Belgian study sequenced only CD4+CD45RO+ memory cells. Results were interpreted as suggesting that the CMV-associated TCR signature is largely present in the CD4+ memory repertoire. Among the 150 or so previously reported CMV-associated TCRbeta sequences, 60 to 70 showed up in the CD4+ memory repertoires, with each one found in between one and five individuals. A median bootstrapped AUC of almost 0.96 with a 95% CI of 0.76-1.00 was achieved on the Belgian cohort by the original-framework classifier. CMV serostatus prediction reached a median bootstrapped AUC of about 0.94 with the original framework and 0.85 to 0.91 with a US-trained random forest.

A FACSAria II was used to sort memory CD4+ T cells, defined as single viable CD3+CD4+CD8-CD45RO+ cells. To determine CMV serostatus, a Roche Elecsys assay was used that detects serum IgG against CMV pp150, pp28, p38 and p52. After the samples were thawed, total CD4+ T cells were enriched through positive selection using CD4 magnetic microbeads. The samples came from a different study that was designed specifically to examine the CD4+ T cell memory repertoire. Following standard operating procedures, peripheral blood mononuclear cells were isolated and cryopreserved, while serum was kept at -80 degrees C. The staining used CD3-PerCP (BW264/56), CD4-APC (RPA-T4), CD45RO-PE (UCHT1) and CD8-Pacific Orange (3B5) antibodies, and Sytox blue was used to exclude non-viable cells. Genomic DNA was extracted from sorted cells with the Quick-DNA Microprep Kit. Amplification of TCRbeta DNA was done with the immunoSEQ hsTCRbeta kit, following the protocol from the manufacturer. TCRbeta libraries were sequenced on an Illumina MiSeq instrument. Concerning the study's data processing: Once out-of-frame sequences had been removed, more than 2 million distinct TCRbeta sequences were left, which works out to an average of roughly 70,000 per individual. Two values were used to score each individual: the count of about 150 previously reported CMV-associated TCRbeta sequences and the total count of productive distinct TCRbeta sequences. A beta-binomial model was reimplemented in Python, and scikit-learn random forests with default parameters were trained on US cohort data. Classifier performance on the Belgian cohort was summarized as median AUC with percentile confidence intervals over 10,000 bootstrap iterations. Drawn from immuneACCESS, this table holds only the in-frame rearrangements with V and J called that TCRdb kept. Clones are partly lost; checked studies trace under half to an unresolved V gene and leave the rest unexplained. The V and J calls and clone size were taken over from that table, and D and trimming were inferred from the DNA. The sample includes about 44,000 clones, with around 80% observed a single time. Around 1.1% of the sample is held by the ten biggest clonotypes.

On this clone itself: There is no known antigen for this receptor. Base qualities are not at hand, and no much larger clone is one base apart.

The chain couples TRBV11-3 to TRBJ2-3; TRBD2 aligns with 7 central bases. The clonotype comes from an adult in good health and CMV-seronegative. Material: memory CD4+ T cells from blood. The CDR3 region has the sequence CASSFGGRGDTQYF. The DNA is as follows: TGTGCCAGCAGCTTTGGCGGGAGAGGAGATACGCAGTATTTT.